This TCR beta chain was sequenced during a study of blood T cell repertoires in COVID-19. The overall study: Spain, Italy and the United States supplied samples that represented acute and convalescent COVID-19. Sources were T cells, B-cell-depleted T cells, or PBMCs; the material itself was cDNA or gDNA.

Germline CDR1 is SGDLS and CDR2 is YYNGEE. V lost 3 bases to trimming and J lost 4 bases; unmatched junction nucleotides: 7. The CDR3 has 15 amino acids. In the original workflow: Reference gene primer amplification gave nucleated cell count estimates. Libraries were prepared by immunoSEQ multiplex PCR; TCRdb keeps only in-frame clonotypes and omits some of them. D and trimming were read from the DNA, whereas the V and J calls and clone size are those reported in that table. Counted here are a few hundred thousand clones, 90% occurring once; the ten biggest clones make up around 2.3%. Sequenced input: peripheral blood. The V and J genes are TRBV9 and TRBJ2-5, with 9 bases lining up with TRBD2. This TCR came from a woman in her sixties with COVID-19, enrolled during active disease. CDR3: CASSGGAGGAETQYF. CDR3 sequence (DNA): TGTGCCAGCAGCGGGGGAGCGGGGGGAGCAGAGACCCAGTACTTC.